One sample yielded the 3 T cell receptor beta chains listed below, sequenced in a study of blood T cell repertoires in COVID-19 (TCRdb year 2020). Library preparation employed the immunoSEQ multiplex PCR assay. The table comes from immuneACCESS by way of TCRdb, which keeps in-frame sequences with V and J called. Part of the clones is missing from these tables; in studies checked, under half for an unresolved V gene and the rest for unknown reasons. For this sample the table gives around 150,000 clones, of which roughly 84% were detected only once. In total, the top ten clones hold roughly 4.9% of the sample. Sequenced material: PBMCs or T cells enriched from blood (not recorded which). The receptors here all came from a man between 65 and 85 years old who had been exposed to COVID-19.

This clone was observed once. The chain joins TRBV7-2 to TRBJ1-4, with TRBD1 identical over 7 bases. This CDR3 comprises 14 residues. The V gene end was trimmed by 7 bases and the J gene end by 5 bases; junction bases not matched to a gene: 7. Germline lookup yields CDR1 SGHTA and CDR2 FQGNSA. In DNA, the CDR3 is TGTGCCAGCAAACCTGGGACAGAAAATGAAAAACTGTTTTTT. Its protein is CASKPGTENEKLFF.

This clone was counted once. V usage is TRBV6-2 or TRBV6-3 and J usage is TRBJ2-2; tentatively, D is TRBD2 (7 bases). Trimming removed 4 bases from V and 3 bases from J, with 12 bases in between. Looked up from germline, CDR1 is MNHEY and CDR2 is SVGEGT. CDR3 length equals 15 residues. The CDR3, as DNA: TGTGCCAGCAGTTCCCGGGGGGCCGACACCGGGGAGCTGTTTTTT. It codes for CASSSRGADTGELFF.

The chain carries TRBV27 and TRBJ2-7; 10 bases agree with TRBD2. The CDR3 has 17 amino acids. Trimming took 2 bases from V and 0 from J; bases not matched to a gene: 7. Germline V gene sequence: CDR1 MNHEY, CDR2 SMNVEV (reference sequence). This chain's CDR3 is CASSLKPPSGSSYEQYF. For the CDR3, the DNA is TGTGCCAGCAGTTTAAAACCCCCTAGCGGGAGCTCCTACGAGCAGTACTTC.